This TCR beta chain is from a study of OX40 agonist ivuxolimab in advanced cancers. About the study: Patients assigned to dose escalation were diagnosed with hepatocellular carcinoma, melanoma, renal cell or head and neck cancer.

Worth noting for this clone: Antigen: not known.

Overall study results and limits: In general, CD8+ T cells held more expanded clones than CD4+ did, on average.

Produced via immunoSEQ multiplex PCR; TCRdb's table is partial and in-frame only. This table has around 84,000 clones, around 92% appearing once. Trimming shortened V by 5 bases and J by 3 bases, and 19 bases separated the two germline ends. The CDR3 is 16 residues long. Germline CDR1 and CDR2: SGHTA and FQGNSA. This TCR came from an adult with an advanced solid tumor such as melanoma, head and neck, liver or kidney cancer. This chain joins TRBV7-2 and TRBJ1-1; a possible D gene is TRBD1 (6 bases). Sample: CD4+ or CD8+ T cells sorted from blood, taken in a trial of the OX40 agonist ivuxolimab. CDR3: CASSPRGGARDTEAFF. The CDR3 region has the DNA TGTGCCAGCAGCCCTAGAGGGGGGGCGCGGGACACTGAAGCTTTCTTT.